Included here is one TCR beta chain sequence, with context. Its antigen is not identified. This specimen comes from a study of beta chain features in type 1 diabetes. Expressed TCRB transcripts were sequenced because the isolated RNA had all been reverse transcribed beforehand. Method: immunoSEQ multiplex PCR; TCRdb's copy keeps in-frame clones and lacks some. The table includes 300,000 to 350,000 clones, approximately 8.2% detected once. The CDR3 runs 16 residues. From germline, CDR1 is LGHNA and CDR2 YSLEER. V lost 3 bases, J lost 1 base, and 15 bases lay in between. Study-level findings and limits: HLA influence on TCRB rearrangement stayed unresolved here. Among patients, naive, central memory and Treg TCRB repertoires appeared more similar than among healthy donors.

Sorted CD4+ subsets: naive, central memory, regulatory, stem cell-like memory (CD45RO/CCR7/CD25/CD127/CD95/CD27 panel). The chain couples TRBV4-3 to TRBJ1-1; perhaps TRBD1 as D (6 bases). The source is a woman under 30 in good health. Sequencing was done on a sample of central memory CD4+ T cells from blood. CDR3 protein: CASSHTWGQANTEAFF. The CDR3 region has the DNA TGCGCCAGCAGCCACACCTGGGGGCAGGCGAACACTGAAGCTTTCTTT.